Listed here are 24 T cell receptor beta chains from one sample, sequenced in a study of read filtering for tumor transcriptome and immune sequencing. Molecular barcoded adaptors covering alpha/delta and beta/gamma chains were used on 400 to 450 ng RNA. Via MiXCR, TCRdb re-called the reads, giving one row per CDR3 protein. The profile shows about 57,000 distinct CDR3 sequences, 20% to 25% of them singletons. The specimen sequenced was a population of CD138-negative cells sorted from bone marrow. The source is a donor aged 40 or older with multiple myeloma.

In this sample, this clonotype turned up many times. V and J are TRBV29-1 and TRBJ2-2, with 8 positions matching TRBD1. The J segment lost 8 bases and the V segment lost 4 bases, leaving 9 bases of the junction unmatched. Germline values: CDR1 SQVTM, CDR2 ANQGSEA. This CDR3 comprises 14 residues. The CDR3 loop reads CSVVGQGALGELFF. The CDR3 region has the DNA TGCAGCGTTGTAGGGCAGGGGGCCTTAGGGGAGCTGTTTTTT.

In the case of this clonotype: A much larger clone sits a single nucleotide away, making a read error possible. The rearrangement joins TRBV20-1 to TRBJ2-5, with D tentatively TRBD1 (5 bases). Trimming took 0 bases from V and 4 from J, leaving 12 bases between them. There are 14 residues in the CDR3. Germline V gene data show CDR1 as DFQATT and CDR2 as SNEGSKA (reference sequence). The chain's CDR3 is CSAREGFTGETQYF. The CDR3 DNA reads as TGCAGTGCTAGAGAGGGTTTTACAGGAGAGACCCAGTACTTC.

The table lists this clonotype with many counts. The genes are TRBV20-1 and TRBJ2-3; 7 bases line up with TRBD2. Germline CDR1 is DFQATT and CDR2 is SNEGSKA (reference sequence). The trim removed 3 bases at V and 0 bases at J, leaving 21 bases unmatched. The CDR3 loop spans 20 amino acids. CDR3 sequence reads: CSASLFGAGLAETSTDTQYF. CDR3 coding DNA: TGCAGTGCTAGTCTTTTTGGGGCCGGCCTAGCGGAAACTAGCACAGATACGCAGTATTTT.

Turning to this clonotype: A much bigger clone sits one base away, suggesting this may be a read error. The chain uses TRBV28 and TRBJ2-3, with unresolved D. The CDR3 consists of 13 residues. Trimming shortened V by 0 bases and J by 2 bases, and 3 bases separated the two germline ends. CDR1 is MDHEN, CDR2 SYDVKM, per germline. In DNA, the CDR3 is TGTGCCAGCAGTTTATGGTACACAGATACGCAGTATTTT. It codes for CASSLWYTDTQYF. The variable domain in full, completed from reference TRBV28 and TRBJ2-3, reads DVKVTQSSRYLVKRTGEKVFLECVQDMDHENMFWYRQDPGLGLRLIYFSYDVKMKEKGDIPEGYSVSREKKERFSLILESASTNQTSMYLCASSLWYTDTQYFGPGTRLTVL.

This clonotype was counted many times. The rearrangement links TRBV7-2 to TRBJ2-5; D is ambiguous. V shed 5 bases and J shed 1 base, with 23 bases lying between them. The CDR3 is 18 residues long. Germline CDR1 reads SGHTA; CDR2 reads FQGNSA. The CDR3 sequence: CASSRTHILRRPQETQYF. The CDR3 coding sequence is TGTGCCAGCAGCCGCACACACATCTTAAGACGGCCCCAAGAGACCCAGTACTTC.

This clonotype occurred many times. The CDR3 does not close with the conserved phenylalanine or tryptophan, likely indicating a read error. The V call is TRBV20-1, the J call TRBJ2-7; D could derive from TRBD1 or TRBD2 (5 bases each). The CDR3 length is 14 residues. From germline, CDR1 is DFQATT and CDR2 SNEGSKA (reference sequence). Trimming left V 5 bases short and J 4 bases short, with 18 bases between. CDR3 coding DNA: TGCAGTGCTCAGTCCGCTCTTGGGGGTTACGAGCAGTACCTC. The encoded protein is CSAQSALGGYEQYL.

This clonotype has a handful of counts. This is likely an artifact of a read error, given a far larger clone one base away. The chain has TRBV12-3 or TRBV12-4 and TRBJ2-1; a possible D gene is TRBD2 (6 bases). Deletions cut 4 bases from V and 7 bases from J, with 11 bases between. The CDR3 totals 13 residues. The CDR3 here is CASSCREVNEQFF. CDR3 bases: TGTGCCAGCAGTTGCAGGGAGGTTAATGAGCAGTTCTTC.

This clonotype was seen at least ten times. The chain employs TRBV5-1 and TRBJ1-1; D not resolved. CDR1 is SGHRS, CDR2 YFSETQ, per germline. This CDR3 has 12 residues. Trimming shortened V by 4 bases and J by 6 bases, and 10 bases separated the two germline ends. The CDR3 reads CASSQLGSEAFF. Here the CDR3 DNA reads TGCGCCAGCAGCCAGTTGGGGTCTGAAGCTTTCTTT.

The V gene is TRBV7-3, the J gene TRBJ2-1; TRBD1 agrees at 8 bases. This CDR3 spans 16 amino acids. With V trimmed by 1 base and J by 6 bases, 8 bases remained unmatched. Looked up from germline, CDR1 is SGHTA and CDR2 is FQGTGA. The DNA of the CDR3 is TGTGCCAGCAGCTTAAATTCAGGGGGCATTTTCAATGAGCAGTTCTTC. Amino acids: CASSLNSGGIFNEQFF.

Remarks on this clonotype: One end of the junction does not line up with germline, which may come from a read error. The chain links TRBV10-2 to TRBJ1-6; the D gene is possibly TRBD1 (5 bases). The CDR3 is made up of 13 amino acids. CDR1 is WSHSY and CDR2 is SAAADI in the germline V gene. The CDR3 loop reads CAIKGPNNSPPHF. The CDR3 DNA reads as TGCGCCATCAAGGGGCCTAATAATTCACCCCCCCACTTT.

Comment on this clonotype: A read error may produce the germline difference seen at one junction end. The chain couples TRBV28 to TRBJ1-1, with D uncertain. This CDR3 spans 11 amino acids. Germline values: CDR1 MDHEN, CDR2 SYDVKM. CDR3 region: CASHMNTGAFF. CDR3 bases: TGTGCCAGTCACATGAACACTGGAGCTTTCTTC.

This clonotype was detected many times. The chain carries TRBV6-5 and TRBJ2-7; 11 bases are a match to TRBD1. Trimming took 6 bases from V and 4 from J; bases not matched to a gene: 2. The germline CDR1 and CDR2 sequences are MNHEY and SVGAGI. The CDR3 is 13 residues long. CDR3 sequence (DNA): TGTGCCAGCAGCGGGACAGGGGGTTACGAGCAGTACTTC. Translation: CASSGTGGYEQYF.

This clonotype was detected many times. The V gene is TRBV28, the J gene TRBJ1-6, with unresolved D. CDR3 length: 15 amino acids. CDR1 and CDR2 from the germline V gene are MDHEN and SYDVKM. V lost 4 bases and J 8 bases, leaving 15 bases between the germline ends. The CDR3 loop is CASSSLASTHSPLHF. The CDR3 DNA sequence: TGTGCCAGCAGTTCCCTCGCATCCACTCATTCACCCCTCCACTTT.

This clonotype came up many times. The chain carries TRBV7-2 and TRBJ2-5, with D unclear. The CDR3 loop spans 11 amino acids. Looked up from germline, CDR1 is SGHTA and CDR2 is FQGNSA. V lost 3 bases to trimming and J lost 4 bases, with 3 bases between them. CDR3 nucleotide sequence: TGTGCCAGCAGCTTGGCAGAGACCCAGTACTTC. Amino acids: CASSLAETQYF.

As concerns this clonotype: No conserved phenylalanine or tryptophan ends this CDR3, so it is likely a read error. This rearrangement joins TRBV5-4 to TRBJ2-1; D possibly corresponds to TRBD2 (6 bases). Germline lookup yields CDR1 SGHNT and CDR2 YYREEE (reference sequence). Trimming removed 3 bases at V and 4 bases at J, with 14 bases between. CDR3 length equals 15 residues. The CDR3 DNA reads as TGTGCCAGCAGCTCTCGGGGGAGGTATTACAATGAGCAGTTCCTC. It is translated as CASSSRGRYYNEQFL.

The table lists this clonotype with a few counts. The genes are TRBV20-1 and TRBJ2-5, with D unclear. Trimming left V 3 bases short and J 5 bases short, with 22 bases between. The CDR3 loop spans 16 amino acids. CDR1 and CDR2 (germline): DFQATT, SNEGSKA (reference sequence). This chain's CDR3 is CSASWELSPSGETQYF. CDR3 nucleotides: TGCAGTGCTAGTTGGGAATTGAGTCCTTCTGGGGAGACCCAGTACTTC.

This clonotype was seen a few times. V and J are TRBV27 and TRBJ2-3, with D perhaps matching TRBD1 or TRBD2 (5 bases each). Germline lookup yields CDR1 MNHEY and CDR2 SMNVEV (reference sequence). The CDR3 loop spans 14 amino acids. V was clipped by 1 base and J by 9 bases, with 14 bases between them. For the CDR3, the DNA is TGTGCCAGCAGTTTATTGGCAGGGCCGGGGACGCAGTATTTT. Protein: CASSLLAGPGTQYF.

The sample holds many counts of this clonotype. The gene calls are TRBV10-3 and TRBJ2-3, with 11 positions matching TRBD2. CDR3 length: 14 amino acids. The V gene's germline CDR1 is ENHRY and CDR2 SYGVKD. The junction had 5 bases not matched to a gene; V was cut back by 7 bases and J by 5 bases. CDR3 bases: TGTGCCATCAATAGCGGGAGGGCTGGAGATACGCAGTATTTT. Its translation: CAINSGRAGDTQYF.

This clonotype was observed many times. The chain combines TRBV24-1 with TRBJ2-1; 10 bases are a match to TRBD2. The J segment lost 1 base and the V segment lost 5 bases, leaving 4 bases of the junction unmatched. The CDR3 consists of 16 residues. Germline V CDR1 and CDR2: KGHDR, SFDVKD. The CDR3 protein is CATSGATSGSYNEQFF. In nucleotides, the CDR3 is TGTGCCACCAGTGGGGCGACTAGCGGGTCCTACAATGAGCAGTTCTTC.

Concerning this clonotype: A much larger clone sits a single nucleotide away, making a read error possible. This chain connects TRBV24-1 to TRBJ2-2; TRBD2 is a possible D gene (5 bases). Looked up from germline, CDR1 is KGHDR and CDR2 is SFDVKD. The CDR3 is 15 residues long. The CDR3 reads CATGDFGANTGELFF. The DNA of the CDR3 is TGTGCCACCGGTGATTTCGGGGCGAACACCGGGGAGCTGTTTTTT.

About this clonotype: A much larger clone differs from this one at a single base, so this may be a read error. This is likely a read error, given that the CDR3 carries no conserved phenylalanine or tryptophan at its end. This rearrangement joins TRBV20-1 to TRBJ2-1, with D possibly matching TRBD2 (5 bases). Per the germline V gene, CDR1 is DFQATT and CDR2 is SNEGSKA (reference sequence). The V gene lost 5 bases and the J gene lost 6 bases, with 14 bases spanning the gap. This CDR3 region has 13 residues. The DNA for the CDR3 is TGCAGTGCTTTTACTAGTCTAGGCAATGAGCAGTTCATC. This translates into CSAFTSLGNEQFI.

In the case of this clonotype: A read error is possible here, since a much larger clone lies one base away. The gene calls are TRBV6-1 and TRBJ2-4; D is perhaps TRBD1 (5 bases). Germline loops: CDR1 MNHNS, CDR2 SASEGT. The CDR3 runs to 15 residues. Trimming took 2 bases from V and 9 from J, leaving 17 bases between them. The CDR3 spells CASSESPRVETIQYF. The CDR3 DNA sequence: TGTGCCAGCAGTGAATCTCCCAGGGTCGAAACCATTCAGTACTTC.

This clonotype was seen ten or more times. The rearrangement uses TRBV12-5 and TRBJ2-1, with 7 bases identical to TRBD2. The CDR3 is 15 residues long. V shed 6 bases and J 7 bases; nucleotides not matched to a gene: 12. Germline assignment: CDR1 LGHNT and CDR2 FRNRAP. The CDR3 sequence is CASGLLRGGVNEQFF. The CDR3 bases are TGTGCTAGTGGCCTCCTCCGTGGGGGGGTTAATGAGCAGTTCTTC.

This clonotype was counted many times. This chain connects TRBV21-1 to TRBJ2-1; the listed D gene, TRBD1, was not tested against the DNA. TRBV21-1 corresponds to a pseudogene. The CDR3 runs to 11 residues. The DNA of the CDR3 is TGTGCCAGCAGCGGCCGGGACAGGGAGTTCTTC. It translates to CASSGRDREFF.